This T cell receptor beta chain appears in the sequencing data of a study of CD8+CD57+ T cells in acquired aplastic anemia. Study-level information: Sorted CD4+ and CD8+ cells yielded approximately 3.4 ug of DNA on average.

Genomic DNA acted as the template from which TCR beta VDJ combination and CDR3 sequence profiling were carried out. MiXCR, run by TCRdb on the reads, gives a single entry per CDR3 protein. The sample contains about 160,000 distinct CDR3 sequences, 48% of which appear only once. Germline CDR1 and CDR2: SGDLS and YYNGEE. The CDR3 is made up of 13 amino acids. V was shortened by 0 bases and J by 0 bases, with 4 bases between the two germline ends. Patients who underwent sequencing had shown CD8+CD57+ cell expansion by flow cytometry. Each patient gave a blood sample that was collected before any therapy had been received. This clonotype occurred many times. No antigen is known for it. General observations from the study: Around 30 sequences, all CD8+ CDR3, were shared between patients and controls.

The chain couples TRBV9 to TRBJ2-7; D is ambiguous. Sequenced material: sorted CD4+, CD8+, or CD8+CD57+ T cells (not recorded which) from PBMCs. This TCR derives from a human donor with aplastic anemia. CDR3: CASSVVPSYEQYF. As DNA, the CDR3 is TGTGCCAGCAGCGTAGTCCCCTCCTACGAGCAGTACTTC.